This is a list of T cell receptor beta chains from one sample in a study of cytotoxic CD8 clonotypes in ibrutinib-treated CLL. Produced via immunoSEQ multiplex PCR; TCRdb's table is partial and in-frame only. The sample holds 65,000 to 95,000 clones, around 84% seen once. The starting material was PBMCs, obtained before ibrutinib treatment. The receptors originated from a human donor with chronic lymphocytic leukemia. CDR3s include the opening cysteine and the closing phenylalanine or tryptophan. A D gene is named only where the DNA matches it firmly. Clone sizes are given selectively: once, few, many, or a class where the clone is expanded.

.,.,TRBV19,TRBJ2-7,CASSSSGRFYEQYF,TGTGCCAGTAGTTCCTCCGGTAGGTTTTACGAGCAGTACTTC
.,TRBD1,TRBV25-1,TRBJ2-2,CASQGQGVTGELFF,TGTGCCAGCCAAGGACAGGGGGTCACCGGGGAGCTGTTTTTT
.,.,TRBV6-5,TRBJ2-4,CASRRGTGQNIQYF,TGTGCCAGCAGGAGAGGGACGGGACAAAACATTCAGTACTTC
large,.,TRBV19,TRBJ2-2,CASINWGARELFF,TGTGCCAGTATCAACTGGGGGGCCCGGGAGCTGTTTTTT
.,TRBD1,TRBV28,TRBJ1-3,CASRFGQGASGNTIYF,TGTGCCAGCAGATTCGGACAGGGGGCCTCTGGAAACACCATATATTTT
.,.,TRBV4-2,TRBJ2-2,CASSQASSSNTGELFF,TGTGCCAGCAGCCAAGCTAGTTCTTCGAACACCGGGGAGCTGTTTTTT
.,.,TRBV30,TRBJ1-1,CAWNDLQGRGAFF,TGTGCCTGGAACGATCTGCAGGGGAGGGGGGCTTTCTTT
.,.,TRBV10-3,TRBJ2-7,CAIRMDGSSSYEQYF,TGTGCCATCAGGATGGACGGAAGTAGCTCCTACGAGCAGTACTTC
.,.,TRBV6-5,TRBJ2-3,CASRPTGGTDTQYF,TGTGCCAGCAGACCAACTGGGGGGACAGATACGCAGTATTTT
once,.,TRBV7-6,TRBJ1-1,CASSPGGSGGTEAFF,TGTGCCAGCAGCCCGGGGGGGAGCGGGGGCACTGAAGCTTTCTTT
.,.,TRBV18,TRBJ2-3,CASSPTLVIGTDTQYF,TGTGCCAGCTCACCAACTCTAGTGATCGGCACCGATACGCAGTATTTT
.,.,TRBV6-5,TRBJ2-1,CASSPLDSKSNEQFF,TGTGCCAGCAGTCCCCTCGACAGCAAGAGCAATGAGCAGTTCTTC
.,.,TRBV4-2,TRBJ2-1,CASSQDWFVEFPGAEDNEQFF,TGTGCCAGCAGCCAAGATTGGTTTGTGGAGTTTCCGGGAGCCGAAGACAATGAGCAGTTCTTC
.,.,TRBV14,TRBJ2-6,CASSQVGSSGANVLTF,TGTGCCAGCAGCCAAGTGGGGTCCTCTGGGGCCAACGTCCTGACTTTC
many,.,TRBV4-3,TRBJ2-4,CASSQDPPGTLAKNIQYF,TGCGCCAGCAGCCAAGACCCCCCGGGGACGTTAGCCAAAAACATTCAGTACTTC
.,.,TRBV9,TRBJ1-1,CASSPVTEAFF,TGTGCCAGCAGCCCTGTCACTGAAGCTTTCTTT
.,TRBD1,TRBV7-8,TRBJ2-7,CASSSGYTGDPYEQYF,TGTGCCAGCAGCTCAGGCTATACAGGGGACCCCTACGAGCAGTACTTC
.,.,TRBV28,TRBJ2-2,CASSFGGIGELFF,TGTGCCAGCAGTTTTGGAGGGATTGGGGAGCTGTTTTTT
.,.,TRBV11-2,TRBJ2-7,CASSLDDFSWSGYEQYF,TGTGCCAGCAGCTTAGACGACTTTTCTTGGAGCGGGTACGAGCAGTACTTC
.,.,TRBV6-5,TRBJ2-2,CASRLASGAPGELFF,TGTGCCAGCAGACTGGCCTCTGGGGCGCCCGGGGAGCTGTTTTTT
.,.,TRBV4-2,TRBJ2-3,CASSQDPLPLDTQYF,TGTGCCAGCAGCCAAGATCCTCTCCCGTTAGATACGCAGTATTTT
.,.,TRBV19,TRBJ1-2,CASSKTPSGGRGYTF,TGTGCCAGTAGTAAAACACCGTCCGGGGGCCGGGGCTACACCTTC
.,TRBD1,TRBV6-1,TRBJ1-4,CASQGGPTNEKLFF,TGTGCCTCACAGGGGGGACCGACTAATGAAAAACTGTTTTTT
.,TRBD1,TRBV19,TRBJ2-3,CASKRGPGDTQYF,TGTGCCAGTAAAAGGGGGCCAGGAGATACGCAGTATTTT
.,TRBD2,TRBV5-1,TRBJ2-1,CASSFNAGVLSNEQFF,TGCGCCAGCAGCTTTAATGCGGGAGTTCTCTCCAATGAGCAGTTCTTC
.,.,TRBV29-1,TRBJ1-4,CSVGLDPATNEKLFF,TGCAGCGTCGGCCTGGACCCGGCAACTAATGAAAAACTGTTTTTT
.,TRBD2,TRBV11-2,TRBJ2-5,CASSPGGTSGRRETQYF,TGTGCCAGCAGCCCTGGCGGGACTAGCGGGAGACGGGAGACCCAGTACTTC
.,TRBD2,TRBV28,TRBJ2-5,CAESSSGGLETQYF,TGTGCCGAGTCATCCTCGGGGGGTTTGGAGACCCAGTACTTC
.,.,TRBV5-1,TRBJ1-4,CASSPGSSNEKLFF,TGCGCCAGCAGCCCCGGGAGCTCTAATGAAAAACTGTTTTTT
.,TRBD2,TRBV9,TRBJ2-7,CASSPFSGRRSYEQYF,TGTGCCAGCAGCCCCTTTAGCGGGAGGAGGTCGTACGAGCAGTACTTC
.,.,TRBV7-2,TRBJ1-1,CASSLANLNTEAFF,TGTGCCAGCAGCTTAGCCAATTTGAACACTGAAGCTTTCTTT
.,.,TRBV27,TRBJ2-5,CASSPGTYQETQYF,TGTGCCAGCAGTCCAGGGACGTACCAAGAGACCCAGTACTTC
few,.,TRBV2,TRBJ2-3,CASSFSHTQYF,TGTGCCAGCAGTTTTAGCCATACGCAGTATTTT
few,.,TRBV7-6,TRBJ1-1,CASSAGREDYTEAFF,TGTGCCAGCAGCGCGGGACGCGAGGACTACACTGAAGCTTTCTTT
few,TRBD2,TRBV6-5,TRBJ2-1,CASSLLAGGYNEQFF,TGTGCCAGCAGTCTTCTAGCGGGAGGCTACAATGAGCAGTTCTTC
.,.,TRBV5-6,TRBJ2-1,CASSLGHEQFF,TGTGCCAGCAGCTTGGGACATGAGCAGTTCTTC
.,.,TRBV2,TRBJ2-7,CASPGPPGRFDDEQYF,TGTGCCAGCCCGGGCCCCCCGGGAAGATTCGACGACGAGCAGTACTTC